A selection of T cell receptor beta chains follows, all from one sample in a study of blood T cell repertoires in COVID-19. Sequenced by immunoSEQ multiplex PCR; TCRdb stores in-frame clones only, minus some. The sample has approximately 200,000 clones, roughly 85% seen once. The sequenced sample was PBMCs or T cells enriched from blood (not recorded which). The origin of the receptors is a man aged 35-49 years who had recovered from COVID-19. Each CDR3 is given with its conserved first and last residue. The D gene is left open where the match is weak. Rows give clone size only sometimes, using once, few, many, or a class for an expanded clone.

>14|NA|TRBJ2-7|NA|TRBV27
TGTGCCAGCAGTCTGGCAGGGGACTCCTACGAGCAGTACTTC
CASSLAGDSYEQYF
>17|NA|TRBJ1-1|once|TRBV21-1
TGTGCCAGCAGCAAAGCGCTGGGCAGCCCCATGAACACTGAAGCTTTCTTT
CASSKALGSPMNTEAFF
>14|NA|TRBJ2-1|NA|TRBV4-1
TGCGCCAGCAGCCGAGGACAAAGCTACAATGAGCAGTTCTTC
CASSRGQSYNEQFF
>16|NA|TRBJ2-7|NA|TRBV7-6
TGTGCCAGCAGCTTAAACTATCGCAGGGGTGTCTTCGAGCAGTACTTC
CASSLNYRRGVFEQYF
>15|NA|TRBJ1-5|NA|TRBV28
TGTGCCAGCAGTTACCCAGGGGCTAGCAATCAGCCCCAGCATTTT
CASSYPGASNQPQHF
>14|NA|TRBJ2-2|NA|TRBV7-9
TGTGCCAGCAGCTTACGCGGTGGAACCGGGGAGCTGTTTTTT
CASSLRGGTGELFF
>16|NA|TRBJ2-5|NA|TRBV21-1
TGTGCCAGCATATCTGGACTAGCGGGAGACCAAGAGACCCAGTACTTC
CASISGLAGDQETQYF
>8|NA|TRBJ1-2|few|TRBV19
TGTGCCAGCGAGGGTCACACCTTC
CASEGHTF
>16|TRBD1|TRBJ2-2|NA|TRBV11-1
TGTGCCAGCAGCTTAGCGAACAGGGGAGTCACCGGGGAGCTGTTTTTT
CASSLANRGVTGELFF
>15|TRBD2|TRBJ2-2|NA|TRBV3-1/TRBV3-2
TGTGCCAGCAGCCAAGGGCTAGCGGGAACCGGGGAGCTGTTTTTT
CASSQGLAGTGELFF
>15|TRBD2|TRBJ2-3|few|TRBV19
TGTGCCCTCCTAGCTAGCGGGAGTAGGGCAGATACGCAGTATTTT
CALLASGSRADTQYF
>13|TRBD1|TRBJ1-3|NA|TRBV27
TGTGCCAGCAGAGGACAGGCTGGAAACACCATATATTTT
CASRGQAGNTIYF
>15|NA|TRBJ1-6|NA|TRBV19
TGTGCCAGTGCCCTCGACAGGAAGCATAATTCACCCCTCCACTTT
CASALDRKHNSPLHF
>16|TRBD1|TRBJ2-5|NA|TRBV5-4
TGTGCCAGCAGCTCAAACAGGGGGCAGCGGTTGGAGACCCAGTACTTC
CASSSNRGQRLETQYF
>13|NA|TRBJ2-7|few|TRBV5-1
TGCGCCAGCAGCTTGCAGGGGGGCTCCGAGCAGTACTTC
CASSLQGGSEQYF